The 16 T cell receptor beta chains below come from one sample, sequenced in a study of blood T cell repertoires in COVID-19. This table comes from immunoSEQ multiplex PCR, and its TCRdb copy is limited to in-frame clones, with some not included. The profile shows 380,000 or so clones, approximately 90% of them singletons. Material for sequencing was PBMCs or T cells enriched from blood (not recorded which). Receptors originate from a young woman with acute COVID-19.

This clone has only one observation. The chain recombines TRBV5-1 with TRBJ1-5; the D is unclear. The germline V gene has CDR1 SGHRS and CDR2 YFSETQ. This CDR3 is 14 amino acids long. V lost 0 bases and J 3 bases, leaving 7 bases between the germline ends. DNA for the CDR3: TGCGCCAGCAGCTTGGGCGGGTACAATCAGCCCCAGCATTTT. Its protein product is CASSLGGYNQPQHF. Full variable domain (outside the CDR3, taken from reference TRBV5-1 and TRBJ1-5): KAGVTQTPRYLIKTRGQQVTLSCSPISGHRSVSWYQQTPGQGLQFLFEYFSETQRNKGNFPGRFSGRQFSNSRSEMNVSTLELGDSALYLCASSLGGYNQPQHFGDGTRLSIL.

This rearrangement joins TRBV18 to TRBJ2-2; TRBD1 matches at 9 bases. The ends lost 4 bases at V and 1 base at J; junction bases unmatched: 10. Germline V gene lookup returns CDR1 KGHSH and CDR2 LQKENI. CDR3 size: 18 residues. The CDR3 here is CASSLLMPGQGNTGELFF. CDR3 nucleotides: TGTGCCAGCTCACTTTTAATGCCGGGACAGGGGAACACCGGGGAGCTGTTTTTT. Supplemented by reference TRBV18 and TRBJ2-2, the full variable domain reads NAGVMQNPRHLVRRRGQEARLRCSPMKGHSHVYWYRQLPEEGLKFMVYLQKENIIDESGMPKERFSAEFPKEGPSILRIQQVVRGDSAAYFCASSLLMPGQGNTGELFFGEGSRLTVL.

This rearrangement joins TRBV7-3 to TRBJ2-7, with D perhaps TRBD2 (5 bases). CDR1 is SGHTA and CDR2 is FQGTGA in the germline V gene. This CDR3 has 15 amino acids. Trimming removed 1 base from V and 0 bases from J, with 10 bases in between. This chain's CDR3 is CASSLKPGSSYEQYF. CDR3 sequence (DNA): TGTGCCAGCAGCTTAAAACCGGGGAGCTCCTACGAGCAGTACTTC.

The chain recombines TRBV5-1 with TRBJ1-4; TRBD1 matches at 7 bases. CDR1 is SGHRS and CDR2 is YFSETQ in the germline V gene. With V trimmed by 0 bases and J by 7 bases, 3 bases remained unmatched. The CDR3 loop spans 14 amino acids. The CDR3 nucleotides read TGCGCCAGCAGCTTGGAGGGGGCCAGTGAAAAACTGTTTTTT. It translates to CASSLEGASEKLFF.

This clone came up once. The chain recombines TRBV4-3 with TRBJ2-1; D is unclear. This CDR3 spans 13 amino acids. Germline assignment: CDR1 LGHNA and CDR2 YSLEER. V lost 0 bases and J 6 bases, leaving 6 bases between the germline ends. The DNA for the CDR3 is TGCGCCAGCAGCCAAGAGCTTAGCAATGAGCAGTTCTTC. The encoded protein is CASSQELSNEQFF.

The chain uses TRBV19 and TRBJ1-2; D remains unclear. With 3 bases removed from V and 4 bases from J, the gap between germline ends came to 15 bases. The CDR3 runs to 15 residues. CDR1 and CDR2 from the germline V gene are LNHDA and SQIVND (reference sequence). The CDR3 coding sequence is TGTGCCAGTAGTATGGGCACCGGTTCTGGCTATGGCTACACCTTC. Translating it yields CASSMGTGSGYGYTF.

V usage is TRBV2 and J usage is TRBJ2-1; TRBD2 matches at 10 bases. V lost 7 bases to trimming and J lost 9 bases; unmatched junction nucleotides: 9. This CDR3 has 14 residues. CDR1 is SNHLY, CDR2 FYNNEI, per germline. The CDR3 spells CASIVGTSDTEQFF. The DNA of the CDR3 is TGTGCCAGCATAGTGGGGACTAGCGATACTGAGCAGTTCTTC.

The chain is built from TRBV29-1 and TRBJ2-2; the D is unclear. Trimming removed 5 bases from V and 5 bases from J, with 12 bases in between. This CDR3 spans 13 amino acids. Germline assignment: CDR1 SQVTM and CDR2 ANQGSEA. CDR3: CSVRPRPTGELFF. The CDR3 DNA reads as TGCAGCGTTCGCCCGCGTCCGACCGGGGAGCTGTTTTTT.

This clone was counted a few times. The genes are TRBV7-3 and TRBJ2-3, with 7 bases that match TRBD1. V was pared by 6 bases and J by 3 bases, with 3 bases of the junction left unmatched. Germline V lookup: CDR1 SGHTA, CDR2 FQGTGA. This CDR3 contains 13 residues. In DNA, the CDR3 is TGTGCCAGCAGTCCGACAGGGACAGATACGCAGTATTTT. This gives the protein CASSPTGTDTQYF.

The gene calls are TRBV5-1 and TRBJ1-2; D uncertain. This CDR3 region has 13 residues. The V end lost 4 bases, the J end lost 7 bases, and 14 bases lay between the germline ends. Germline loops: CDR1 SGHRS, CDR2 YFSETQ. The CDR3 sequence: CASSRAPLLGYTF. CDR3 bases: TGCGCCAGCAGCCGAGCTCCCCTCCTTGGCTACACCTTC.

The chain employs TRBV9 and TRBJ2-3; 7 bases fit TRBD1. V lost 4 bases, J lost 11 bases, and 4 bases stayed unmatched. Germline V gene sequence: CDR1 SGDLS, CDR2 YYNGEE. The CDR3 totals 11 residues. CDR3 sequence: CASSFGQEQYF. The CDR3 DNA is TGTGCCAGCAGCTTTGGACAGGAGCAGTATTTT.

CDR3 region: CASSSREGETQYF. The CDR3 DNA sequence: TGTGCCAGCAGCTCCCGCGAGGGAGAGACCCAGTACTTC. This chain uses TRBV7-3 with TRBJ2-5, with D perhaps matching TRBD2 (5 bases). CDR1 is SGHTA and CDR2 is FQGTGA in the germline V gene. The CDR3 has 13 residues. Trimming pared 4 bases from V and 4 bases from J, leaving 10 bases between.

Worth noting for this clone: At the DNA level, this CDR3 is encoded by other sequences in the same sample as well. The chain joins TRBV5-1 to TRBJ1-1, with 7 bases lining up with TRBD1. Germline trimming cut 1 base from V and 5 bases from J; bases unmatched to any gene: 5. Germline V gives CDR1 SGHRS, CDR2 YFSETQ. The CDR3 spans 14 residues. Written as DNA, the CDR3 is TGCGCCAGCAGCTTGCAGGGGGTCGGGACTGAAGCTTTCTTT. Its protein product is CASSLQGVGTEAFF.

This chain connects TRBV7-2 to TRBJ2-5; 12 nucleotides line up with TRBD2. V lost 1 base to trimming and J lost 5 bases; unmatched junction nucleotides: 8. Germline CDR1 reads SGHTA; CDR2 reads FQGNSA. The CDR3 extends over 17 amino acids. The CDR3 bases are TGTGCCAGCAGCTTAGTACTAGCGGGGGGCCGGCGGGAGACCCAGTACTTC. As protein: CASSLVLAGGRRETQYF.

The V gene is TRBV7-9, the J gene TRBJ1-4, with D uncertain. Per germline, CDR1 SEHNR and CDR2 FQNEAQ (reference sequence). The CDR3 extends over 15 amino acids. Trimming removed 5 bases at V and 0 bases at J, with 10 bases between. The CDR3 loop reads CASSPQVATNEKLFF. In DNA, the CDR3 is TGTGCCAGCAGCCCGCAGGTAGCAACTAATGAAAAACTGTTTTTT.

This clone occurred once. The V call is TRBV4-2, the J call TRBJ1-2; D unclear. The CDR3 runs to 16 residues. The V end was cut by 0 bases, the J end by 0 bases, with 11 bases between. The germline V gene has CDR1 LGHNA and CDR2 YNFKEQ. The DNA for the CDR3 is TGTGCCAGCAGCCAAGAAAACGGGAGACCTAACTATGGCTACACCTTC. Translation gives CASSQENGRPNYGYTF.